Following are 27 T cell receptor beta chains from one sample sequenced in a study of T-cell memory formation after mild COVID-19. TCRdb ran MiXCR on the 5' RACE reads and lists one entry per CDR3 protein. The table has about 420,000 distinct CDR3 sequences, less than 25% seen once. Specimen: PBMCs or a T cell subset sorted from them (not recorded which). The receptor source for this set is an adult woman who had mild COVID-19 (a few samples of this study predate the infection). Cell type and time point are not known.

The sample holds a few counts of this clonotype. The J gene is TRBJ2-2, the V gene TRBV12-3 or TRBV12-4, with 10 bases identical to TRBD2. Trimming at V came to 7 bases and at J to 2 bases, leaving 10 bases not matched to a gene. The CDR3 sequence is 17 residues long. The CDR3 sequence is CASKPAGGPINTGELFF. DNA of the CDR3: TGTGCCAGCAAACCAGCGGGGGGGCCAATTAACACCGGGGAGCTGTTTTTT.

In its sample, this clonotype was seen a few times. The chain joins TRBV12-3 or TRBV12-4 to TRBJ2-2; D is unresolved. The V and J ends lost 8 bases and 0 bases respectively, with 13 bases between them. This CDR3 is built from 15 residues. The CDR3 spells CASLAATANTGELFF. As DNA, the CDR3 is TGTGCCAGCCTTGCAGCAACTGCGAACACCGGGGAGCTGTTTTTT.

This clonotype was found a few times. Here the CDR3 reads CATSGGGADSPLHF. CDR3 nucleotide sequence: TGTGCCACCAGTGGCGGGGGCGCCGATTCACCCCTCCACTTT. This chain joins TRBV24-1 and TRBJ1-6, with TRBD1 as a possible D gene (6 bases). This CDR3 is built from 14 residues. CDR1 and CDR2 (germline): KGHDR, SFDVKD. V was shortened by 5 bases and J by 8 bases, with 12 bases between the two germline ends.

V is TRBV28 and J is TRBJ2-7, with 11 nucleotides matching TRBD2. The CDR3 has 15 residues. After removal of 4 bases from V and 3 bases from J, the junction contained 5 bases not matched to a gene. Germline V CDR1 and CDR2: MDHEN, SYDVKM. The CDR3 loop is CASSSAGTSGYEQYF. As DNA, the CDR3 is TGTGCCAGCAGTTCAGCCGGGACTAGCGGCTACGAGCAGTACTTC. Together with reference TRBV28 and TRBJ2-7, the CDR3 gives the full variable domain: DVKVTQSSRYLVKRTGEKVFLECVQDMDHENMFWYRQDPGLGLRLIYFSYDVKMKEKGDIPEGYSVSREKKERFSLILESASTNQTSMYLCASSSAGTSGYEQYFGPGTRLTVT.

This clonotype was counted between two and nine times. The V gene is TRBV11-1, the J gene TRBJ2-3; TRBD2 is a possible D gene (5 bases). CDR1 SGHAT and CDR2 FQDESV come from the germline V gene (reference sequence). This CDR3 has 14 amino acids. The V gene lost 1 base and the J gene lost 7 bases, with 12 bases spanning the gap. Here the CDR3 reads CASSLEALVNTQYF. CDR3 bases: TGTGCCAGCAGCTTAGAGGCACTAGTGAATACGCAGTATTTT.

The chain has TRBV12-3 or TRBV12-4 and TRBJ2-1; 8 nucleotides line up with TRBD1. After removal of 3 bases from V and 5 bases from J, the junction contained 9 bases not matched to a gene. This CDR3 has 16 residues. CDR3 protein: CASSLAGTGEDNEQFF. In DNA form, the CDR3 reads TGTGCCAGCAGTTTGGCCGGGACAGGTGAGGACAATGAGCAGTTCTTC.

The V and J genes are TRBV7-9 and TRBJ2-2; 8 bases line up with TRBD1. Trimming removed 9 bases from V and 0 bases from J; junction bases left unmatched: 12. This CDR3 region has 17 residues. Germline CDR1 and CDR2: SEHNR and FQNEAQ (reference sequence). CDR3 residues: CASLLRDRTSNTGELFF. The CDR3 coding sequence is TGTGCCAGTCTTTTAAGGGACAGGACATCGAACACCGGGGAGCTGTTTTTT.

This clonotype was found many times. The CDR3 coding sequence is TGCGCCAGCAGTCATCGAGGGGAAACTAGCACAGATACGCAGTATTTT. Encoded protein: CASSHRGETSTDTQYF. V is TRBV4-1 and J is TRBJ2-3; TRBD1 or TRBD2 may be the D gene (5 bases each). The CDR3 has 16 amino acids. Germline assignment: CDR1 MGHRA and CDR2 YSYEKL. V was trimmed by 6 bases and J by 0 bases, leaving 16 bases between them.

This clonotype was found a few times. The V and J genes are TRBV2 and TRBJ1-1; TRBD1 matches 9 bases. With 2 bases clipped from V and 11 bases from J, the junction kept 18 bases outside the gene matches. This CDR3 has 17 amino acids. Germline loops: CDR1 SNHLY, CDR2 FYNNEI. The CDR3 DNA reads as TGTGCCAGCAGTGAATCCGGGACAGGGTTAACCCTAAGGCGCGCTTTCTTT. Protein product: CASSESGTGLTLRRAFF.

There are many counts of this clonotype. The chain is built from TRBV9 and TRBJ2-2, with no clear D. The length of the CDR3 is 17 residues. V lost 4 bases, J lost 4 bases, and 20 bases lay in between. The germline V gene encodes CDR1 SGDLS and CDR2 YYNGEE. In DNA, the CDR3 is TGTGCCAGCAGCCCCCGGAGCCCTTCACCATTCACCGGGGAGCTGTTTTTT. Translating gives CASSPRSPSPFTGELFF.

This clonotype was seen only a few times. V gene TRBV3-1 combines with J gene TRBJ2-1; 11 bases are a match to TRBD2. Germline trimming cut 1 base from V and 10 bases from J; bases unmatched to any gene: 6. Germline CDR1 reads LGHDT; CDR2 reads YNNKEL (reference sequence). This CDR3 is built from 15 residues. CDR3 nucleotide sequence: TGTGCCAGCAGCCAAGCACTAGCGGGGGTGGGGGAGCAGTTCTTC. It yields the protein CASSQALAGVGEQFF.

This clonotype has at least ten counts. The chain couples TRBV29-1 to TRBJ1-2; D is ambiguous. CDR3 length: 11 residues. The ends were cut back, 1 base at V and 5 bases at J, with 5 bases in the middle. CDR1 and CDR2 (germline): SQVTM, ANQGSEA. The CDR3 spells CSVEGGYGYTF. The CDR3 coding sequence is TGCAGCGTTGAAGGGGGTTATGGCTACACCTTC.

This clonotype was observed a handful of times. The V gene is TRBV7-8, the J gene TRBJ2-1; no firm D call. Germline values: CDR1 SGHVS, CDR2 FQNEAQ. Trimming shortened V by 2 bases and J by 5 bases, and 16 bases separated the two germline ends. CDR3 length equals 16 residues. The CDR3 reads CASSLMADRGDNEQFF. CDR3 nucleotides: TGTGCCAGCAGCTTAATGGCCGACCGCGGTGACAATGAGCAGTTCTTC.

The sample holds many counts of this clonotype. This sequence joins TRBV6-4 and TRBJ2-5; TRBD1 might be the D (6 bases). Trimming cost V 0 bases and J 2 bases, with 10 bases left between them. The CDR3 contains 15 residues. CDR1 is MRHNA, CDR2 SNTAGT, per germline. The CDR3 region is CASSDSGGPQETQYF. CDR3 nucleotide sequence: TGTGCCAGCAGTGACTCAGGGGGACCACAAGAGACCCAGTACTTC.

There are a few counts of this clonotype. The CDR3 coding sequence is TGTGCCAGCTCACCCAGCGGGAAGAAGAACAATGAGCAGTTCTTC. Its protein product is CASSPSGKKNNEQFF. The chain combines TRBV18 with TRBJ2-1; 7 nucleotides align to TRBD2. In germline, CDR1 is KGHSH, CDR2 LQKENI. The CDR3 is 15 amino acids. V shed 3 bases, J shed 5 bases, and the junction held 7 bases outside the gene matches.

This sequence joins TRBV7-9 and TRBJ1-2; weak D call: TRBD1 (5 bases). The V end lost 1 base, the J end lost 4 bases, and 10 bases lay between the germline ends. Looked up from germline, CDR1 is SEHNR and CDR2 is FQNEAQ (reference sequence). The CDR3 sequence is 14 residues long. The CDR3 DNA follows: TGTGCCAGCAGCTTAGGACAGAGCTTCTATGGCTACACCTTC. Translation gives CASSLGQSFYGYTF.

V is TRBV29-1 and J is TRBJ2-1, with 7 bases lining up with TRBD1. Germline CDR1 SQVTM, CDR2 ANQGSEA. V was pared by 6 bases and J by 7 bases, with 9 bases of the junction left unmatched. The CDR3 runs to 13 residues. The CDR3 sequence is CSVPGQLGNEQFF. DNA of the CDR3: TGCAGCGTCCCGGGACAGCTGGGGAATGAGCAGTTCTTC.

The chain employs TRBV6-5 and TRBJ2-5; D may correspond to TRBD1 or TRBD2 (6 bases each). Trimming stripped 2 bases from V and 5 bases from J, with 18 bases between. Germline V gives CDR1 MNHEY, CDR2 SVGAGI. The CDR3 consists of 16 residues. The CDR3, as DNA: TGTGCCAGCAGTTACGGGCCCGGGAGAGGGGGGGAGACCCAGTACTTC. Its protein is CASSYGPGRGGETQYF.

The chain joins TRBV29-1 to TRBJ2-1, with a tentative D call TRBD1 (6 bases). This CDR3 spans 13 amino acids. CDR1 and CDR2 from the germline V gene are SQVTM and ANQGSEA. With 3 bases removed from V and 12 bases from J, the gap between germline ends came to 18 bases. DNA of the CDR3: TGCAGCGTTGATACAGGGACCCCTGAGAGGCAGTTCTTC. It specifies CSVDTGTPERQFF.

CDR3 sequence: CASSLLGVQAKNIQYF. The CDR3 coding sequence is TGTGCCAGCAGCTTATTGGGGGTCCAAGCCAAAAACATTCAGTACTTC. V is TRBV11-3 and J is TRBJ2-4, with D possibly called TRBD1 or TRBD2 (5 bases each). The V gene lost 2 bases and the J gene lost 0 bases, with 11 bases spanning the gap. The CDR3 has 16 amino acids. Germline CDR1 and CDR2: SGHNT and YENEEA.

This chain links TRBV7-9 with TRBJ2-5, with TRBD1 matching over 7 bases. The germline gives CDR1 SEHNR, CDR2 FQNEAQ (reference sequence). The J segment lost 4 bases and the V segment lost 4 bases, leaving 9 bases of the junction unmatched. The length of the CDR3 is 15 residues. Written as DNA, the CDR3 is TGTGCCAGCAGCTCCCGACAGGGTACCAGAGAGACCCAGTACTTC. Encoded protein: CASSSRQGTRETQYF.

The CDR3 loop reads CASSLVGEARGDTQYF. The CDR3 DNA follows: TGCGCCAGCAGCTTGGTCGGGGAGGCGAGAGGGGATACGCAGTATTTT. The V gene is TRBV5-1, the J gene TRBJ2-3; possibly TRBD2 for D (6 bases). This CDR3 comprises 16 residues. V was cut by 0 bases and J by 6 bases, with 17 bases left in between. The germline V gene encodes CDR1 SGHRS and CDR2 YFSETQ. Full variable domain (rest looked up from reference TRBV5-1 and TRBJ2-3): KAGVTQTPRYLIKTRGQQVTLSCSPISGHRSVSWYQQTPGQGLQFLFEYFSETQRNKGNFPGRFSGRQFSNSRSEMNVSTLELGDSALYLCASSLVGEARGDTQYFGPGTRLTVL.

The V call is TRBV4-3, the J call TRBJ2-2, with D maybe TRBD1 (6 bases). The V and J ends lost 4 bases and 0 bases respectively, with 18 bases between them. This CDR3 has 18 amino acids. Germline-derived CDR1 and CDR2 are LGHNA and YSLEER. CDR3 sequence (DNA): TGCGCCAGCAGCCTTGAAGAGACGGGACACCCGAACACCGGGGAGCTGTTTTTT. It encodes CASSLEETGHPNTGELFF.

This chain uses TRBV20-1 with TRBJ1-5; 8 bases line up with TRBD1. CDR3 length equals 14 residues. Germline-derived CDR1 and CDR2 are DFQATT and SNEGSKA (reference sequence). V dropped 2 bases and J dropped 6; count of bases not matched to a gene: 6. The CDR3 sequence is CSARRTGSSQPQHF. CDR3 coding DNA: TGCAGTGCTAGACGGACAGGGTCAAGTCAGCCCCAGCATTTT.

This clonotype showed up just a few times. V usage is TRBV12-3 or TRBV12-4 and J usage is TRBJ1-3, with 7 bases matching TRBD1. The CDR3 is 15 residues long. The V segment lost 4 bases and the J segment 0 bases; nucleotides outside the gene matches: 3. This CDR3 is CASSSGGSSGNTIYF. The DNA for the CDR3 is TGTGCCAGCAGTTCAGGGGGGAGCTCTGGAAACACCATATATTTT.

This clonotype was found a few times. The V gene is TRBV4-1, the J gene TRBJ2-5; D is uncertain. The CDR3 has 14 amino acids. Trimming took off 0 bases at V and 2 bases at J, with 7 bases between the two ends. Germline lookup yields CDR1 MGHRA and CDR2 YSYEKL. CDR3 sequence reads: CASSQERQQETQYF. CDR3 in DNA: TGCGCCAGCAGCCAAGAAAGGCAGCAAGAGACCCAGTACTTC.

The J gene is TRBJ2-1, the V gene TRBV12-3 or TRBV12-4; TRBD2 aligns across 16 bases. V lost 7 bases to trimming and J lost 7 bases; unmatched junction nucleotides: 22. This CDR3 spans 21 amino acids. The CDR3 bases are TGTGCCAGCAACTCCCGCCCCGGGGGACTAGCGGGAGGGGCCCCCCGTAATGAGCAGTTCTTC. It translates to CASNSRPGGLAGGAPRNEQFF.